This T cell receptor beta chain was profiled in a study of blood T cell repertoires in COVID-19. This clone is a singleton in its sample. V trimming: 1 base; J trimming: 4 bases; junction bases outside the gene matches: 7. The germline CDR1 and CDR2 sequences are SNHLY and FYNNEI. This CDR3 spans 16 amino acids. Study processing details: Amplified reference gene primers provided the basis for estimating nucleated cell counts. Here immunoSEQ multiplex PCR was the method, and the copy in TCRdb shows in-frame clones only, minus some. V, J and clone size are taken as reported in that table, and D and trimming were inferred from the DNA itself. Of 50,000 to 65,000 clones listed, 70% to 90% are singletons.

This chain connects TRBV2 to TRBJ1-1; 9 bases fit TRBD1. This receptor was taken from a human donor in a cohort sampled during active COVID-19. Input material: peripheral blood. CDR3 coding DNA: TGTGCCAGCAGTGAAGAGGGGGACAGGGCGAGCACTGAAGCTTTCTTT. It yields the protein CASSEEGDRASTEAFF.